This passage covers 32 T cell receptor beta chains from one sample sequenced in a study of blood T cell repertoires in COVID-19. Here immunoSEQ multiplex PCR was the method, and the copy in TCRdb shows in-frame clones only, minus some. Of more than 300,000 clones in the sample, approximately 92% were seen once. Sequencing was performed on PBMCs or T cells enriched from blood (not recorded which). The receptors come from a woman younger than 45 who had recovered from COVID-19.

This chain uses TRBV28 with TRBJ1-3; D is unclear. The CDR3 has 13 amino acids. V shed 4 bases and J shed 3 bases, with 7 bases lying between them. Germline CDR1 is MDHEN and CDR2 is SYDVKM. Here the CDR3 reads CASSSGFGNTIYF. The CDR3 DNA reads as TGTGCCAGCAGTTCGGGATTTGGAAACACCATATATTTT.

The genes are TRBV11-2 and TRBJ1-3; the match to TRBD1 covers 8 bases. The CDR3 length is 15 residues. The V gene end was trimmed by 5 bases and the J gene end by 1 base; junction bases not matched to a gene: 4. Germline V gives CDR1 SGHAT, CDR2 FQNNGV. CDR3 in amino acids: CASSPDRVSGNTIYF. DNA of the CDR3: TGTGCCAGCAGCCCGGACAGGGTATCTGGAAACACCATATATTTT. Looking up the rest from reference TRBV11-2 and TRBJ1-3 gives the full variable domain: EAGVAQSPRYKIIEKRQSVAFWCNPISGHATLYWYQQILGQGPKLLIQFQNNGVVDDSQLPKDRFSAERLKGVDSTLKIQPAKLEDSAVYLCASSPDRVSGNTIYFGEGSWLTVV.

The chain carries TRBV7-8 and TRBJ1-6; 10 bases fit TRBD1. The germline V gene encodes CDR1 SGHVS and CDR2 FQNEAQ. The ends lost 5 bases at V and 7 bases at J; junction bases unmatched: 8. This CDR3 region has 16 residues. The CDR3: CASSLHKGQGNSPLHF. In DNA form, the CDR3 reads TGTGCCAGCAGCCTACATAAGGGACAGGGGAATTCACCCCTCCACTTT.

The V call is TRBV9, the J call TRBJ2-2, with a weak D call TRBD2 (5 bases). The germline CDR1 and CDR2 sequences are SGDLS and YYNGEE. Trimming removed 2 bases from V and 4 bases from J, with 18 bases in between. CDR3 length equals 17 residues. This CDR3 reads CASSVLSEAAVTGELFF. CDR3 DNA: TGTGCCAGCAGCGTCCTTAGCGAGGCCGCGGTCACCGGGGAGCTGTTTTTT.

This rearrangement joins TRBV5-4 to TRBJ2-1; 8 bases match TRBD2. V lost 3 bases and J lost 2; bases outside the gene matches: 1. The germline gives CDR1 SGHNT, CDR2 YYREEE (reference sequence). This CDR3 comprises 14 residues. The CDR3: CASSSGGTYNEQFF. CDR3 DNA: TGTGCCAGCAGCTCGGGGGGGACCTACAATGAGCAGTTCTTC.

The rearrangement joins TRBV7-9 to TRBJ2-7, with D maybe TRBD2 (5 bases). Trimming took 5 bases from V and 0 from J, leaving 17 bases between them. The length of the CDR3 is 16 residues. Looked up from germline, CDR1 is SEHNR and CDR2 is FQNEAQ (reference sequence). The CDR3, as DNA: TGTGCCAGCAGCGTAAGACTAACCTCCAGCTCCTACGAGCAGTACTTC. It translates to CASSVRLTSSSYEQYF.

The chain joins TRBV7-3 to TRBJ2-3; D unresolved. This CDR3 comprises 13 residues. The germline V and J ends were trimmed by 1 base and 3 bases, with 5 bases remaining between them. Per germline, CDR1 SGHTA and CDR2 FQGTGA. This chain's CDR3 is CASSLNPTDTQYF. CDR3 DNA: TGTGCCAGCAGCTTAAATCCTACAGATACGCAGTATTTT.

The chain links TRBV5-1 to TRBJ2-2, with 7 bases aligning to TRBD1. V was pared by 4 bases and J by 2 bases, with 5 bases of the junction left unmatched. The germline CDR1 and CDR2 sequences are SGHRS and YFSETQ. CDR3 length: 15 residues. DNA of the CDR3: TGCGCCAGCAGCGGGGGACAGTCAAACACCGGGGAGCTGTTTTTT. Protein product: CASSGGQSNTGELFF.

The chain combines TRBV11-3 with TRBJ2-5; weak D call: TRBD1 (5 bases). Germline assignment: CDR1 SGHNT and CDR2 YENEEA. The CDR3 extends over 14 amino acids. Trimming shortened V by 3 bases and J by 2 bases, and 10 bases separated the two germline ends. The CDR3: CASSFRQQQETQYF. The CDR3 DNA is TGTGCCAGCAGCTTCCGACAGCAGCAAGAGACCCAGTACTTC.

The CDR3 here is CASSLMWGADQPQHF. In nucleotides, the CDR3 is TGTGCCAGCAGCTTAATGTGGGGCGCAGACCAGCCCCAGCATTTT. This chain uses TRBV7-2 with TRBJ1-5; weak D call: TRBD1 (5 bases). This CDR3 spans 15 amino acids. V was shortened by 2 bases and J by 7 bases, with 15 bases between the two germline ends. Germline CDR1 reads SGHTA; CDR2 reads FQGNSA.

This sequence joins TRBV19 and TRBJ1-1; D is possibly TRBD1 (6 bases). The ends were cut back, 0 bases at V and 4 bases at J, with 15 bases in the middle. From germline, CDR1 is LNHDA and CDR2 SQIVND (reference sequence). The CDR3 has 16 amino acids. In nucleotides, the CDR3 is TGTGCCAGTAGTATAGACCCCTTTGGCAGGGGCACTGAAGCTTTCTTT. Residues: CASSIDPFGRGTEAFF.

The CDR3 sequence is CASSAGGSEKLFF. The CDR3 DNA sequence: TGTGCCAGCAGTGCAGGGGGCTCTGAAAAACTGTTTTTT. The V gene is TRBV28, the J gene TRBJ1-4; 8 bases fit TRBD1. V gave up 5 bases and J gave up 7 bases; unmatched junction bases: 3. The CDR3 consists of 13 residues. The germline V gene encodes CDR1 MDHEN and CDR2 SYDVKM.

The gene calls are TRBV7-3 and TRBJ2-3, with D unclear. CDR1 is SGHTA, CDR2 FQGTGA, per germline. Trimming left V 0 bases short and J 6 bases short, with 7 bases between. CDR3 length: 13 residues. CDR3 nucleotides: TGTGCCAGCAGCTTAACCCAGGTTGATACGCAGTATTTT. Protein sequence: CASSLTQVDTQYF. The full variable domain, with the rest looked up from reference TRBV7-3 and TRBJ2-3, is GAGVSQTPSNKVTEKGKYVELRCDPISGHTALYWYRQSLGQGPEFLIYFQGTGAADDSGLPNDRFFAVRPEGSVSTLKIQRTERGDSAVYLCASSLTQVDTQYFGPGTRLTVL.

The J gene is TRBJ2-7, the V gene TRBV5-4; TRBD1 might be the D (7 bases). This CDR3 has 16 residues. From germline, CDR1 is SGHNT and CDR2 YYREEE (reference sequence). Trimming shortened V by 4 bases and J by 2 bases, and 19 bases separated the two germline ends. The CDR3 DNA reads TGTGCCAGCAGCCCCCAGGGGGGACAAGGGGCCTACGAGCAGTACTTC. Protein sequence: CASSPQGGQGAYEQYF.

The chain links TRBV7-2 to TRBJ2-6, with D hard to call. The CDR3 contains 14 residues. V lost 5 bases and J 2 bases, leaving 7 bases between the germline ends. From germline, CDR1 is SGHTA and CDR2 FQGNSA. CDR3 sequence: CASSPHTGANVLTF. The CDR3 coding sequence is TGTGCCAGCAGCCCACATACTGGGGCCAACGTCCTGACTTTC.

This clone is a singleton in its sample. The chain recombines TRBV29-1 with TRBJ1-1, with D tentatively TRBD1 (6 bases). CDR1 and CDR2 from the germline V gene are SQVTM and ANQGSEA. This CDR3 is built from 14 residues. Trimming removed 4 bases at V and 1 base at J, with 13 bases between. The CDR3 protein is CSVVSYRANTEAFF. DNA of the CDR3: TGCAGCGTTGTGAGTTACAGGGCGAACACTGAAGCTTTCTTT.

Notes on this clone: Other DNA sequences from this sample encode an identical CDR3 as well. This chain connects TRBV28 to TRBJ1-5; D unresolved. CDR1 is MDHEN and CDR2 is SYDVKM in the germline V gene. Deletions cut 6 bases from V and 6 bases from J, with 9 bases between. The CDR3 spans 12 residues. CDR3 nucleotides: TGTGCCAGCAGGACGGGTGTTCAGCCCCAGCATTTT. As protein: CASRTGVQPQHF.

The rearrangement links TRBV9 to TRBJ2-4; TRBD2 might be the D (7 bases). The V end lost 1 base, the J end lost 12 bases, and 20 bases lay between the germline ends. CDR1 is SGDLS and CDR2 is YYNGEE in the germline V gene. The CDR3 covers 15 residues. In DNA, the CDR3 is TGTGCCAGCAGCGTACTCGGGGGGCCGCCCTATAATCAGTACTTC. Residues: CASSVLGGPPYNQYF.

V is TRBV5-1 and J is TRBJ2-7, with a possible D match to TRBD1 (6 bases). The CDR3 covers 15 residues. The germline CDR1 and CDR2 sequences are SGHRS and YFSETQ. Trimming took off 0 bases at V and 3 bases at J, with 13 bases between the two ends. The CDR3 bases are TGCGCCAGCAGCTTGGATGGGACACCAGTCTACGAGCAGTACTTC. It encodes CASSLDGTPVYEQYF.

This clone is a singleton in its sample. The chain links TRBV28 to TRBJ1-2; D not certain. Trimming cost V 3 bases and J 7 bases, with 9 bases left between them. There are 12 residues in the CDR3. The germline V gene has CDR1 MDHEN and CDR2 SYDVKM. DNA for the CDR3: TGTGCCAGCAGTTTCCCTTCGGGTGGCTACACCTTC. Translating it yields CASSFPSGGYTF.

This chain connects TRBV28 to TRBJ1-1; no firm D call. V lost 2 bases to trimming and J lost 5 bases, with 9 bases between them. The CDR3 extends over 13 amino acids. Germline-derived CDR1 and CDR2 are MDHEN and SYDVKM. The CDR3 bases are TGTGCCAGCAGTTTACCATCCGAGACTGAAGCTTTCTTT. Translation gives CASSLPSETEAFF. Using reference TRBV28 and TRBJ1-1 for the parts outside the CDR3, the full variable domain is DVKVTQSSRYLVKRTGEKVFLECVQDMDHENMFWYRQDPGLGLRLIYFSYDVKMKEKGDIPEGYSVSREKKERFSLILESASTNQTSMYLCASSLPSETEAFFGQGTRLTVV.

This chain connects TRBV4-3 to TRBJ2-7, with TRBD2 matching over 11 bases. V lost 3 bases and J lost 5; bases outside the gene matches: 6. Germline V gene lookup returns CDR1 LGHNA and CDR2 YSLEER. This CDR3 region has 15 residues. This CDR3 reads CASSQETSGRNEQYF. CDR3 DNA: TGCGCCAGCAGCCAGGAAACTAGCGGGAGAAACGAGCAGTACTTC.

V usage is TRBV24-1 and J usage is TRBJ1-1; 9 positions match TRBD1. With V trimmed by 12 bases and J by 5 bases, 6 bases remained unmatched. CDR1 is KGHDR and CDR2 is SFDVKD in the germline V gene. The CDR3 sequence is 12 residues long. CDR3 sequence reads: CAASTGGTEAFF. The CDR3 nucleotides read TGTGCCGCGTCGACAGGGGGGACTGAAGCTTTCTTT.

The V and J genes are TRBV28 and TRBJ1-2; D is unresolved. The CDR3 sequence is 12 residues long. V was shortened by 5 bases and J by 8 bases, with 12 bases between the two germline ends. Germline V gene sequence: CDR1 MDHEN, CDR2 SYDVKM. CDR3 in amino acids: CASSPGSWGYTF. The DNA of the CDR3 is TGTGCCAGCAGTCCAGGAAGTTGGGGCTACACCTTC.

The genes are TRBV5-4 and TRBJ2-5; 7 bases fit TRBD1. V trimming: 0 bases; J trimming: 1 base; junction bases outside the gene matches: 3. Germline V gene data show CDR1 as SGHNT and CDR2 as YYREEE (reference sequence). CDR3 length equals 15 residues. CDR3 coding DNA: TGTGCCAGCAGCTTGGTTACAGGGGCCCAAGAGACCCAGTACTTC. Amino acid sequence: CASSLVTGAQETQYF. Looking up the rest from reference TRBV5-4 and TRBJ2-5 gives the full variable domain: ETGVTQSPTHLIKTRGQQVTLRCSSQSGHNTVSWYQQALGQGPQFIFQYYREEENGRGNFPPRFSGLQFPNYSSELNVNALELDDSALYLCASSLVTGAQETQYFGPGTRLLVL.

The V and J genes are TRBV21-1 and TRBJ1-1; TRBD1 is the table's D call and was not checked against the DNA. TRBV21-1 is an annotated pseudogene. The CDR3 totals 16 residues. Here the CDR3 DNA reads TGTGCCAGCATGAGACTACAGGGCGCCTTGAACACTGAAGCTTTCTTT. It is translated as CASMRLQGALNTEAFF.

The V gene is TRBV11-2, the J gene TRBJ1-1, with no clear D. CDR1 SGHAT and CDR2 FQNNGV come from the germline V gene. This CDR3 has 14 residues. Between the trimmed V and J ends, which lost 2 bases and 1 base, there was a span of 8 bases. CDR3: CASSLISGNTEAFF. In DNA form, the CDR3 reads TGTGCCAGCAGCTTAATCAGCGGGAACACTGAAGCTTTCTTT. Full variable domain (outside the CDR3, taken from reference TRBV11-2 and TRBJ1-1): EAGVAQSPRYKIIEKRQSVAFWCNPISGHATLYWYQQILGQGPKLLIQFQNNGVVDDSQLPKDRFSAERLKGVDSTLKIQPAKLEDSAVYLCASSLISGNTEAFFGQGTRLTVV.

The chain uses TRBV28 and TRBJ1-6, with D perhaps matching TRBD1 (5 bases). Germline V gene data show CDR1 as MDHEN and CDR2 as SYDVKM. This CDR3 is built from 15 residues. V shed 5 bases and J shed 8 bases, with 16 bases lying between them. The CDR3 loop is CASSPAQGSDSPLHF. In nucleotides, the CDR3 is TGTGCCAGCAGTCCCGCGCAGGGTAGTGATTCACCCCTCCACTTT.

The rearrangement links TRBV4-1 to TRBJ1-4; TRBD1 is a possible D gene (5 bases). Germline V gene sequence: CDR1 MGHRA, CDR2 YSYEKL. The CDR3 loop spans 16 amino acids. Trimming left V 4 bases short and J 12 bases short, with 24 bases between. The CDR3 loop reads CASSPGRGHLEVQLFF. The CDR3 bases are TGCGCCAGCAGCCCCGGCAGAGGACACCTAGAGGTGCAACTGTTTTTT.

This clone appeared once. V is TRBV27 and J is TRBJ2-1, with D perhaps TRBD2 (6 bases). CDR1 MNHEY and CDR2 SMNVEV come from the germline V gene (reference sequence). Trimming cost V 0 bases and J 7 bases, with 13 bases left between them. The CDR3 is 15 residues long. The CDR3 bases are TGTGCCAGCAGTTTATCTACCAGGAGGGGAAATGAGCAGTTCTTC. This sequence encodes CASSLSTRRGNEQFF.

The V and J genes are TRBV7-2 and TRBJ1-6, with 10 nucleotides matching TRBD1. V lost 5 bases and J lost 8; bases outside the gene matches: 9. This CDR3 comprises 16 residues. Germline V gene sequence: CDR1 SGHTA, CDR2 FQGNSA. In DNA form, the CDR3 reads TGTGCCAGCAGCCCGCACCGAGGGACAGGGGATTCACCCCTCCACTTT. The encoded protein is CASSPHRGTGDSPLHF.

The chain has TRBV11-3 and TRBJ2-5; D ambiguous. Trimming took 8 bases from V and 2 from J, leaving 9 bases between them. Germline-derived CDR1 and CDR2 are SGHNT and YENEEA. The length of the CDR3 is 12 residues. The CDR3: CASGERQETQYF. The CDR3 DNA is TGTGCCAGCGGAGAGCGACAAGAGACCCAGTACTTC. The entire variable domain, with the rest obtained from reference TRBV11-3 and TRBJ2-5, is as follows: EAGVVQSPRYKIIEKKQPVAFWCNPISGHNTLYWYLQNLGQGPELLIRYENEEAVDDSQLPKDRFSAERLKGVDSTLKIQPAELGDSAVYLCASGERQETQYFGPGTRLLVL.